The sequence of this T cell receptor (beta chain) was determined in a study of OX40 agonist ivuxolimab in advanced cancers. Data came from immunoSEQ multiplex PCR; TCRdb stores just in-frame clones and leaves some out. Of under 40,000 clones in the sample, roughly 81% are singletons; the top ten hold roughly 21%. CDR1 and CDR2 from the germline V gene are MDHEN and SYDVKM. V shed 2 bases and J 7 bases; nucleotides not matched to a gene: 3. The CDR3 covers 16 residues. The sample in question was CD4+ or CD8+ T cells sorted from blood, obtained in a trial of the OX40 agonist ivuxolimab. The TCR sequence derives from an adult with an advanced solid tumor such as melanoma, head and neck, liver or kidney cancer. The chain uses TRBV28 and TRBJ2-1, with 15 bases lining up with TRBD2. CDR3 amino acids: CASSLGLAGGLNEQFF. In DNA form, the CDR3 reads TGTGCCAGCAGTTTAGGACTAGCGGGGGGGCTGAATGAGCAGTTCTTC.